This T cell receptor (beta chain) was identified in a study of shared clonotypes between healthy human individuals. Produced via immunoSEQ multiplex PCR; TCRdb's table is partial and in-frame only. The sample contains 2.3 million or so clones, 85% to 95% of which appear only once. Broader study findings: Larger richness was generally estimated for naive than memory subsets. Despite large depth, rarefaction showed incomplete sorted-subset sequencing.

Into CD45RA+ naive and CD45RA-negative memory subsets, the CD4+ cells were split. With respect to this clone: The antigen is not known.

The CDR3 covers 16 residues. V lost 1 base to trimming and J lost 5 bases, with 15 bases between them. Germline V gene sequence: CDR1 SEHNR, CDR2 FQNEAQ (reference sequence). V gene TRBV7-9 combines with J gene TRBJ2-1; TRBD2 is a possible D gene (5 bases). Sequenced material: naive CD4+ T cells from PBMCs. Noted subset: CD45RA+ positively selected. The receptor's source is a man in his late teens or twenties in good health. Some clones in this sample may be carry-over from other donors' samples. The CDR3 DNA reads TGTGCCAGCAGCTTAGGACGGGGTCTGGGTAACAATGAGCAGTTCTTC. This encodes CASSLGRGLGNNEQFF.